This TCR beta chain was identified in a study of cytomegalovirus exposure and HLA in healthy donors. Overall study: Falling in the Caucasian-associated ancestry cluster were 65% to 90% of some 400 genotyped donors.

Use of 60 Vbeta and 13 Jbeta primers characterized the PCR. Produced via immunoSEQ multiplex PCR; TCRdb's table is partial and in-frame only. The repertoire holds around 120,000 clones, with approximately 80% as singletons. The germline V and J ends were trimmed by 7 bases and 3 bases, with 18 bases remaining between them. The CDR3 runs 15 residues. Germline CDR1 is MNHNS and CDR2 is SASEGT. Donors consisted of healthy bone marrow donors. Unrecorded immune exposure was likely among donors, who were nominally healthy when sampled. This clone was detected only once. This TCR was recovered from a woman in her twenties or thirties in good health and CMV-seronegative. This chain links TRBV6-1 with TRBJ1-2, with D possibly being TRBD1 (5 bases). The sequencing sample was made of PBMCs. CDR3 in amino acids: CASTQRGRDYYGYTF. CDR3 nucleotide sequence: TGTGCCAGCACCCAAAGGGGCAGGGACTACTATGGCTACACCTTC.